This entry lists 15 T cell receptor beta chains sequenced from one sample in a study of shared clonotypes between healthy human individuals. Sequencing used immunoSEQ multiplex PCR; TCRdb keeps in-frame clones, though not all of them. The sample includes around 600,000 clones, around 95% of them seen just once. Naivety among CD8 cells was defined by CD45RO negativity and positive CCR7 selection, thereby excluding terminally differentiated effector memory CD45RA+ cells. The sample consisted of naive CD8+ T cells sorted from blood. Receptors originate from a woman in her twenties or thirties in good health.

With regard to this clone: Compared with germline, one end of the junction differs, possibly owing to a read error. The CDR3 region is CASGLAMNTEAFF. CDR3 nucleotide sequence: TGTGCCAGCGGTTTAGCTATGAACACTGAAGCTTTCTTT. V and J are TRBV28 and TRBJ1-1; no clear D gene. This CDR3 has 13 amino acids. Germline V lookup: CDR1 MDHEN, CDR2 SYDVKM.

The chain couples TRBV11-2 to TRBJ2-7; no clear D. V was clipped by 2 bases and J by 5 bases, with 13 bases between them. This CDR3 is built from 14 residues. Germline CDR1 SGHAT, CDR2 FQNNGV. Written as DNA, the CDR3 is TGTGCCAGCAGCTTATTAGGCCCGGCGGACGAGCAGTACTTC. Its translation is CASSLLGPADEQYF. The full variable domain, its missing parts supplied by reference TRBV11-2 and TRBJ2-7, is EAGVAQSPRYKIIEKRQSVAFWCNPISGHATLYWYQQILGQGPKLLIQFQNNGVVDDSQLPKDRFSAERLKGVDSTLKIQPAKLEDSAVYLCASSLLGPADEQYFGPGTRLTVT.

This clone was recorded a few times. The chain joins TRBV19 to TRBJ2-7; D unclear. Germline V gives CDR1 LNHDA, CDR2 SQIVND (reference sequence). The CDR3 contains 12 residues. V gave up 4 bases and J gave up 3 bases, with 7 bases separating them. The CDR3 is CASSTGLYEQYF. The CDR3 region has the DNA TGTGCCAGTAGTACCGGGCTCTACGAGCAGTACTTC.

The rearrangement uses TRBV2 and TRBJ2-7; D is uncertain. Germline V gives CDR1 SNHLY, CDR2 FYNNEI. V dropped 2 bases and J dropped 3 bases, with 11 bases sitting between them. The CDR3 totals 14 residues. The DNA for the CDR3 is TGTGCCAGCAGTGAACTAGTCCCCCGCTACGAGCAGTACTTC. Translation gives CASSELVPRYEQYF.

This clone came up once. The V call is TRBV29-1, the J call TRBJ2-5; D is possibly TRBD2 (5 bases). Germline CDR1 is SQVTM and CDR2 is ANQGSEA. Trimming pared 7 bases from V and 1 base from J, leaving 16 bases between. The CDR3 runs 14 residues. The CDR3 nucleotides read TGCAGCGCCCTAACAACTAGTTCCCAAGAGACCCAGTACTTC. Protein product: CSALTTSSQETQYF.

The chain couples TRBV5-4 to TRBJ2-7, with TRBD2 as a possible D gene (6 bases). Germline CDR1 and CDR2: SGHNT and YYREEE (reference sequence). V dropped 4 bases and J dropped 1 base, with 12 bases sitting between them. The CDR3 loop spans 14 amino acids. CDR3 region: CASSPELASYEQYF. CDR3 DNA sequence: TGTGCCAGCAGCCCCGAGCTAGCGTCCTACGAGCAGTACTTC.

J is TRBJ2-3 and V is TRBV14; 7 nucleotides line up with TRBD1. The CDR3 length is 16 residues. Germline CDR1 is SGHDN and CDR2 is FVKESK. The junction had 7 bases not matched to a gene; V was cut back by 0 bases and J by 4 bases. The CDR3 nucleotides are TGTGCCAGCAGCCAAGATAAGCGCGACAGGGCAGATACGCAGTATTTT. Protein product: CASSQDKRDRADTQYF.

The chain combines TRBV28 with TRBJ2-6; unclear D gene. This CDR3 has 12 amino acids. CDR1 is MDHEN and CDR2 is SYDVKM in the germline V gene. V lost 5 bases, J lost 13 bases, and 12 bases lay in between. In DNA, the CDR3 is TGTGCCAGCAGTGGACCCAGCCTTGTCCTGACTTTC. Translation: CASSGPSLVLTF. The full variable domain, in which reference TRBV28 and TRBJ2-6 provide the parts outside the CDR3, is DVKVTQSSRYLVKRTGEKVFLECVQDMDHENMFWYRQDPGLGLRLIYFSYDVKMKEKGDIPEGYSVSREKKERFSLILESASTNQTSMYLCASSGPSLVLTFGAGSRLTVL.

The chain combines TRBV25-1 with TRBJ1-2; weak D call: TRBD1 (6 bases). Between the trimmed V and J ends, which lost 5 bases and 5 bases, there was a span of 12 bases. CDR3 size: 13 residues. Germline values: CDR1 MGHDK, CDR2 SYGVNS. CDR3 residues: CASSRGARYGYTF. The DNA for the CDR3 is TGTGCCAGCAGTCGGGGGGCGCGGTATGGCTACACCTTC.

This rearrangement joins TRBV6-5 to TRBJ2-7, with D maybe TRBD1 (6 bases). Per the germline V gene, CDR1 is MNHEY and CDR2 is SVGAGI. V dropped 2 bases and J dropped 7 bases, with 18 bases sitting between them. The CDR3 is made up of 15 amino acids. CDR3 residues: CASSYDPGHRQEQYF. The DNA of the CDR3 is TGTGCCAGCAGTTACGATCCGGGACATCGGCAGGAGCAGTACTTC.

V and J are TRBV18 and TRBJ2-7; D is perhaps TRBD1 or TRBD2 (6 bases each). Trimming left V 4 bases short and J 3 bases short, with 13 bases between. Germline V gene lookup returns CDR1 KGHSH and CDR2 LQKENI. This CDR3 has 14 amino acids. CDR3 sequence reads: CASSHRAGLYEQYF. The CDR3 nucleotides read TGTGCCAGCTCACACAGGGCGGGGCTCTACGAGCAGTACTTC.

The sample holds one count of this clone. The J gene is TRBJ1-1, the V gene TRBV5-6; 12 nucleotides match TRBD1. Germline V gene sequence: CDR1 SGHDT, CDR2 YYEEEE. V was clipped by 5 bases and J by 8 bases; unmatched bases: 10. The CDR3 is made up of 15 amino acids. This CDR3 reads CASRGQGALDVEAFF. The CDR3, as DNA: TGTGCCAGCAGGGGACAGGGGGCACTAGACGTGGAAGCTTTCTTT.

The chain joins TRBV6-1 to TRBJ1-1; D not resolved. The CDR3 length is 12 residues. CDR1 MNHNS and CDR2 SASEGT come from the germline V gene. In nucleotides, the CDR3 is TGTGCGAGTACCCAGTGGAACACTGAAGCTTTCTTT. Its protein is CASTQWNTEAFF.

V is TRBV13 and J is TRBJ1-4, with TRBD1 matching over 11 bases. Germline CDR1 is PRHDT and CDR2 is FYEKMQ (reference sequence). V shed 6 bases and J 8 bases; nucleotides not matched to a gene: 8. The CDR3 is made up of 15 amino acids. The CDR3 sequence: CASRHTGTGGEKLFF. In DNA form, the CDR3 reads TGTGCCAGCAGACACACCGGGACAGGGGGAGAAAAACTGTTTTTT. Based on the CDR3 plus reference TRBV13 and TRBJ1-4, the full variable domain is AAGVIQSPRHLIKEKRETATLKCYPIPRHDTVYWYQQGPGQDPQFLISFYEKMQSDKGSIPDRFSAQQFSDYHSELNMSSLELGDSALYFCASRHTGTGGEKLFFGSGTQLSVL.

The genes are TRBV4-2 and TRBJ1-5; 8 positions match TRBD1. This CDR3 has 18 residues. Per germline, CDR1 LGHNA and CDR2 YNFKEQ. The V gene end was trimmed by 1 base and the J gene end by 0 bases; junction bases not matched to a gene: 8. CDR3 coding DNA: TGTGCCAGCAGCCAAGTTCAGGGGGCCGGATATAGCAATCAGCCCCAGCATTTT. Translation gives CASSQVQGAGYSNQPQHF.